This is a list of T cell receptor beta chains from one sample in a study of human T cells and chemical hapten exposure. Each CDR3 protein is one row after TCRdb ran MiXCR on the RACE reads. This sample yields approximately 100,000 distinct CDR3 sequences, of which 11% are seen a single time; roughly 3.5% belongs to the top ten. The specimen was whole blood, collected in connection with sensitization to the hapten diphenylcyclopropenone (DPC). These receptors all stem from a woman between 40 and 55 years old with alopecia areata. Some clones in this sample may be carry-over from other donors' samples. Both conserved end residues are trimmed from each CDR3. Expanded clones are given a class, and other clones once, few, many or no size at all.

abundance | len | v_gene | CDR3aa
few | 15 | TRBV9 | ASSPGQGALYLAEAF
many | 13 | TRBV4-2 | ASSRVAGGPNEQF
few | 13 | TRBV4-2 | ASSQTTGLNYGYT
many | 11 | TRBV28 | ASSAINRVGYT
once | 15 | TRBV7-2 | ASSLAMAAKRGYGYT
NA | 15 | TRBV27 | ASSRFSEGGKTYEQY
many | 11 | TRBV6-5 | ASSYSSTSEQY
NA | 13 | TRBV3-2 | ASSQVHPSTDTQY
many | 13 | TRBV5-8 | ASSLGQGVNEKLF
many | 11 | TRBV9 | ASSKQGYETQY
NA | 12 | TRBV28 | ASSLSGQNEKLF
few | 11 | TRBV2 | ASNIRNTGELF